This passage covers 17 T cell receptor beta chains from one sample sequenced in a study of human T cells and chemical hapten exposure. TCRdb re-called the RACE reads with MiXCR, one entry per CDR3 protein. This sample has some 71,000 distinct CDR3 sequences, with 8.5% to 14% found just once. Time point in this sample: patch test 3, about 24 weeks after DPC sensitization. Treatment reported: therapeutic diphenylcyclopropenone sensitization with weekly scalp DPC. This material consisted of whole blood, taken in connection with sensitization to the hapten diphenylcyclopropenone (DPC). The source of these receptors is a woman between 45 and 60 years old with alopecia areata. Some clones in this sample may be carry-over from other donors' samples.

This clonotype was seen repeatedly, ten times or more. This sequence joins TRBV18 and TRBJ2-3; 8 nucleotides line up with TRBD2. The V gene's germline CDR1 is KGHSH and CDR2 LQKENI. The CDR3 is 16 amino acids. The junction had 9 bases not matched to a gene; V was cut back by 5 bases and J by 2 bases. The CDR3 DNA is TGTGCCAGCTCAGGCCTGACTAGCGCGTCCACAGATACGCAGTATTTT. This sequence encodes CASSGLTSASTDTQYF.

This clonotype has more than one count but fewer than ten. The chain employs TRBV10-3 and TRBJ1-1; possible D gene TRBD1, 5 bases. The ends were cut back, 0 bases at V and 0 bases at J, with 11 bases in the middle. CDR3 length: 16 amino acids. Germline V CDR1 and CDR2: ENHRY, SYGVKD. The CDR3 loop is CAISESAGTMNTEAFF. DNA of the CDR3: TGTGCCATCAGTGAGTCGGCAGGGACTATGAACACTGAAGCTTTCTTT.

Notes on this clonotype: Given a much more abundant clone one base away, this may be a read error. The rearrangement links TRBV5-4 to TRBJ1-1, with D hard to call. The CDR3 consists of 13 residues. Germline V lookup: CDR1 SGHNT, CDR2 YYREEE (reference sequence). CDR3 sequence reads: CAGSYDGNTEAFF. CDR3 coding DNA: TGTGCCGGCAGCTATGACGGGAACACTGAAGCTTTCTTT.

This clonotype was recorded many times. The CDR3 sequence is CASSLDGSSYNEQFF. For the CDR3, the DNA is TGCGCCAGCAGCTTGGACGGGAGCTCCTACAATGAGCAGTTCTTC. The J gene is TRBJ2-1, the V gene TRBV5-1; D is perhaps TRBD2 (6 bases). The CDR3 spans 15 residues. Germline-derived CDR1 and CDR2 are SGHRS and YFSETQ. Trimming pared 0 bases from V and 0 bases from J, leaving 7 bases between.

This clonotype was found many times. The germline gene is not matched at one end of the junction; a read error may be the cause. This rearrangement joins TRBV7-7 to TRBJ2-1, with 8 nucleotides matching TRBD1. Germline CDR1 is SSHAT and CDR2 is FNYEAQ (reference sequence). The CDR3 is made up of 14 amino acids. CDR3 sequence reads: CASSFSGGHNEQFF. The CDR3 coding sequence is TGTGCTAGCAGCTTCTCAGGGGGCCACAATGAGCAGTTCTTC.

V and J are TRBV28 and TRBJ1-1; perhaps TRBD1 as D (6 bases). The CDR3 spans 13 residues. Germline loops: CDR1 MDHEN, CDR2 SYDVKM. V was clipped by 7 bases and J by 8 bases, with 17 bases between them. CDR3 DNA sequence: TGTGCCAGCAACCAGGGGACCCTTGGCGAAGCTTTCTTT. It specifies CASNQGTLGEAFF. The entire variable domain, with the rest obtained from reference TRBV28 and TRBJ1-1, is as follows: DVKVTQSSRYLVKRTGEKVFLECVQDMDHENMFWYRQDPGLGLRLIYFSYDVKMKEKGDIPEGYSVSREKKERFSLILESASTNQTSMYLCASNQGTLGEAFFGQGTRLTVV.

This clonotype has a handful of counts. The V gene is TRBV7-2, the J gene TRBJ1-6; no clear D. Germline V gene sequence: CDR1 SGHTA, CDR2 FQGNSA. The V end was cut by 2 bases, the J end by 7 bases, with 12 bases between. The CDR3 is made up of 15 amino acids. This CDR3 reads CASSLSGRRNSPLHF. DNA of the CDR3: TGTGCCAGCAGCTTAAGTGGGCGGAGGAATTCACCCCTCCACTTT.

This clonotype was counted ten times or more. The rearrangement joins TRBV28 to TRBJ1-2; 10 positions match TRBD1. Trimming removed 3 bases from V and 7 bases from J; junction bases left unmatched: 5. Germline loops: CDR1 MDHEN, CDR2 SYDVKM. There are 14 residues in the CDR3. The CDR3 is CASSFHGTGVGYTF. The CDR3 region has the DNA TGTGCCAGCAGTTTCCATGGGACAGGGGTTGGCTACACCTTC.

This clonotype was detected ten times or more. The J gene is TRBJ2-3, the V gene TRBV3-1; the D gene is possibly TRBD2 (5 bases). Germline CDR1 reads LGHDT; CDR2 reads YNNKEL (reference sequence). The CDR3 is 15 residues long. V lost 4 bases, J lost 4 bases, and 15 bases lay in between. CDR3 sequence reads: CASSRNTGRSDTQYF. The CDR3 DNA is TGTGCCAGCAGCCGAAATACGGGGAGATCAGATACGCAGTATTTT.

This clonotype occurred many times. This sequence joins TRBV29-1 and TRBJ2-1, with 7 bases aligning to TRBD2. The CDR3 sequence is 12 residues long. V lost 6 bases to trimming and J lost 5 bases; unmatched junction nucleotides: 4. The germline CDR1 and CDR2 sequences are SQVTM and ANQGSEA. The DNA for the CDR3 is TGCAGCGTGGCTAGCGGTAACAATGAGCAGTTCTTC. Its protein product is CSVASGNNEQFF.

The table lists this clonotype with many counts. A junction boundary mismatches the germline segment, possibly from a read error. The CDR3 region has the DNA TGTGCTAGCAGCTTAGCCGGAGGGGAAGAGACCCAGTACTTC. This translates into CASSLAGGEETQYF. V gene TRBV7-7 combines with J gene TRBJ2-5; weak D call: TRBD2 (6 bases). CDR3 size: 14 residues. Germline V gene lookup returns CDR1 SSHAT and CDR2 FNYEAQ (reference sequence).

This clonotype was detected many times. The V and J genes are TRBV7-2 and TRBJ2-3, with D perhaps assigned TRBD1 or TRBD2 (6 bases each). Between the trimmed V and J ends, which lost 5 bases and 1 base, there was a span of 16 bases. The CDR3 runs to 16 residues. Germline V gives CDR1 SGHTA, CDR2 FQGNSA. DNA for the CDR3: TGTGCCAGCAGCCAACAGAGGGGGGCCGGCACAGATACGCAGTATTTT. It translates to CASSQQRGAGTDTQYF.

There are many counts of this clonotype. This chain connects TRBV10-2 to TRBJ1-2; D is perhaps TRBD1 (6 bases). From germline, CDR1 is WSHSY and CDR2 SAAADI. The CDR3 is 12 amino acids. V gave up 7 bases and J gave up 6 bases, with 12 bases separating them. CDR3: CASIGGSDGYTF. The CDR3, as DNA: TGCGCCAGCATTGGGGGCTCAGATGGCTACACCTTC.

This clonotype was counted many times. V usage is TRBV5-1 and J usage is TRBJ2-7; maybe TRBD2 (5 bases). The CDR3 contains 14 residues. Deletions cut 0 bases from V and 3 bases from J, with 10 bases between. Germline V lookup: CDR1 SGHRS, CDR2 YFSETQ. CDR3 loop: CASSLDGGLYEQYF. The CDR3 region has the DNA TGCGCCAGCAGCTTGGACGGAGGACTCTACGAGCAGTACTTC. The full variable domain, with the rest looked up from reference TRBV5-1 and TRBJ2-7, is KAGVTQTPRYLIKTRGQQVTLSCSPISGHRSVSWYQQTPGQGLQFLFEYFSETQRNKGNFPGRFSGRQFSNSRSEMNVSTLELGDSALYLCASSLDGGLYEQYFGPGTRLTVT.

This clonotype was observed many times. The chain couples TRBV4-2 to TRBJ1-4; 7 nucleotides align to TRBD1. Germline CDR1 is LGHNA and CDR2 is YNFKEQ. There are 15 residues in the CDR3. After removal of 4 bases from V and 8 bases from J, the junction contained 10 bases not matched to a gene. CDR3 DNA sequence: TGTGCCAGCAGCCTCCACAGGGGTAGTAGGGAAAAACTGTTTTTT. Amino acids: CASSLHRGSREKLFF.

The chain combines TRBV11-2 with TRBJ2-7, with D hard to call. CDR1 is SGHAT, CDR2 FQNNGV, per germline. CDR3 length equals 14 residues. V was cut by 5 bases and J by 6 bases, with 17 bases left in between. The CDR3 is CASSPPLSIREQYF. The DNA for the CDR3 is TGTGCCAGCAGCCCACCTTTGAGTATACGCGAGCAGTACTTC. Together with reference TRBV11-2 and TRBJ2-7, the CDR3 gives the full variable domain: EAGVAQSPRYKIIEKRQSVAFWCNPISGHATLYWYQQILGQGPKLLIQFQNNGVVDDSQLPKDRFSAERLKGVDSTLKIQPAKLEDSAVYLCASSPPLSIREQYFGPGTRLTVT.

The sample holds many counts of this clonotype. The rearrangement uses TRBV2 and TRBJ2-3, with 9 nucleotides matching TRBD2. The V segment lost 4 bases and the J segment 5 bases; nucleotides outside the gene matches: 7. This CDR3 is 15 amino acids long. CDR1 SNHLY and CDR2 FYNNEI come from the germline V gene. Here the CDR3 DNA reads TGTGCCAGCAGTGGAGGGGGACTAGCTGTAGATACGCAGTATTTT. As protein: CASSGGGLAVDTQYF.